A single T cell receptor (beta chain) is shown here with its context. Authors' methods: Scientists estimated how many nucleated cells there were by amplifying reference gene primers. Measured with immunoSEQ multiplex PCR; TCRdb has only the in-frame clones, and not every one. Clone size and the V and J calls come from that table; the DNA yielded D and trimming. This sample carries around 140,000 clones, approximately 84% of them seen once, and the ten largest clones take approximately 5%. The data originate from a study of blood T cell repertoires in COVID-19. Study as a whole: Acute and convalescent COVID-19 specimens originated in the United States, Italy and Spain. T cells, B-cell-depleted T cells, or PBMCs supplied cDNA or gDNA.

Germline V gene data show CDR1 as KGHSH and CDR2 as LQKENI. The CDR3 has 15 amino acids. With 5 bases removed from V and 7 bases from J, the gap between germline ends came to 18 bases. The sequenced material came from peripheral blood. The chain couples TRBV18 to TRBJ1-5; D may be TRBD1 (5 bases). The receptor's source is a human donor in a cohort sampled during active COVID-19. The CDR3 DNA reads TGTGCCAGCTCAACCAGGGACGGTGCGGGACAGCCCCAGCATTTT. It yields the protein CASSTRDGAGQPQHF. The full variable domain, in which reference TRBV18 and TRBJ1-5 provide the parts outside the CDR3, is NAGVMQNPRHLVRRRGQEARLRCSPMKGHSHVYWYRQLPEEGLKFMVYLQKENIIDESGMPKERFSAEFPKEGPSILRIQQVVRGDSAAYFCASSTRDGAGQPQHFGDGTRLSIL.